Detailed here is one T cell receptor beta chain. The germline CDR1 and CDR2 sequences are SGDLS and YYNGEE. The V and J ends lost 0 bases and 0 bases respectively, with 10 bases between them. The CDR3 spans 17 residues. The data are from a study of cytomegalovirus exposure and HLA in healthy donors. With 60 Vbeta and 13 Jbeta primers, the PCR was carried out. Here immunoSEQ multiplex PCR was the method, and the copy in TCRdb shows in-frame clones only, minus some. The data contain fewer than 200,000 clones, around 86% of them singletons. The sequence derives from a girl aged 2 to 9 in good health and CMV-seropositive. This chain links TRBV9 with TRBJ2-6; D unresolved. The specimen sequenced was PBMCs. The CDR3 is CASSVDGSYSGANVLTF. CDR3 in DNA: TGTGCCAGCAGCGTAGACGGTTCCTACTCTGGGGCCAACGTCCTGACTTTC.